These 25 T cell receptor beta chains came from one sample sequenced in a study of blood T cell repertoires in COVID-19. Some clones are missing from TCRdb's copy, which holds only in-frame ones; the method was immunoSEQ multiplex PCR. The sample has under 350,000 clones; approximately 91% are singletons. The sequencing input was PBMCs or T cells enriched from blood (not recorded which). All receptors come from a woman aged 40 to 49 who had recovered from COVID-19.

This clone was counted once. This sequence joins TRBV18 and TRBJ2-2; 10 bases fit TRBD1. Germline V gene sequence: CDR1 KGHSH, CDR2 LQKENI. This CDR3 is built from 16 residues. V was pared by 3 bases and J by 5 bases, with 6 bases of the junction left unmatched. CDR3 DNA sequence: TGTGCCAGCTCACCGAGACAGGGGGCCTCAACCGGGGAGCTGTTTTTT. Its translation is CASSPRQGASTGELFF.

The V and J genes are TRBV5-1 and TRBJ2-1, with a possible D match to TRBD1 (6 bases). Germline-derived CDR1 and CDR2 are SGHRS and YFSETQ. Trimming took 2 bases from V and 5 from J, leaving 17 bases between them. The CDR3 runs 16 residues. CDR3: CASSLNTGSGHNEQFF. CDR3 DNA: TGCGCCAGCAGCTTAAACACAGGGTCTGGGCACAATGAGCAGTTCTTC.

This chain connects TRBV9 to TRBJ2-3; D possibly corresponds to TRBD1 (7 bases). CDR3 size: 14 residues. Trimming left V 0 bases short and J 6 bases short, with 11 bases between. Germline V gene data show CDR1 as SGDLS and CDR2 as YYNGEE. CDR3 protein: CASSVEAGGDTQYF. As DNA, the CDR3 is TGTGCCAGCAGCGTAGAGGCAGGGGGGGATACGCAGTATTTT.

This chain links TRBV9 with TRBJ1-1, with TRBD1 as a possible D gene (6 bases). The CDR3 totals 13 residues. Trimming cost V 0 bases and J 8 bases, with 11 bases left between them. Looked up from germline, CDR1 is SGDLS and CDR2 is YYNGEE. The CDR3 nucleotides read TGTGCCAGCAGCGTAGGGGTTGGGGGCGAAGCTTTCTTT. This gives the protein CASSVGVGGEAFF.

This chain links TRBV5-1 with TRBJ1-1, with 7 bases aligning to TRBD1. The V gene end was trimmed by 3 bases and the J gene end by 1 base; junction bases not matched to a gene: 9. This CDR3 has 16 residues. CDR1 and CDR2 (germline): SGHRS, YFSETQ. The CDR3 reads CASSSEKGTANTEAFF. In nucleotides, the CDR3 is TGCGCCAGCAGCTCCGAAAAAGGGACAGCGAACACTGAAGCTTTCTTT.

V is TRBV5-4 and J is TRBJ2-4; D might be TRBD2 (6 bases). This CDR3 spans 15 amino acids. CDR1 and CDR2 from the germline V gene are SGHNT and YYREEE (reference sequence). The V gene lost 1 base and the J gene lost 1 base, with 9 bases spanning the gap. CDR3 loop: CASSLISGAKNIQYF. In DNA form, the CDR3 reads TGTGCCAGCAGCTTGATAAGCGGGGCCAAAAACATTCAGTACTTC.

The CDR3 bases are TGTGCCAGCTCCCGCGAAGGGACAGGGCTCGCTGAAGCTTTCTTT. Translated: CASSREGTGLAEAFF. The V and J genes are TRBV18 and TRBJ1-1; 9 nucleotides match TRBD1. The V segment lost 6 bases and the J segment 6 bases; nucleotides outside the gene matches: 11. Germline V lookup: CDR1 KGHSH, CDR2 LQKENI. This CDR3 is built from 15 residues.

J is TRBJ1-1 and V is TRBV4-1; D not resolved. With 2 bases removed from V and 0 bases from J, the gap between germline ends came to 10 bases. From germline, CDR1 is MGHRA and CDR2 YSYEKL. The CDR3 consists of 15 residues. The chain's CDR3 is CASSQPGGMNTEAFF. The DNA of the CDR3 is TGCGCCAGCAGCCAACCGGGAGGCATGAACACTGAAGCTTTCTTT.

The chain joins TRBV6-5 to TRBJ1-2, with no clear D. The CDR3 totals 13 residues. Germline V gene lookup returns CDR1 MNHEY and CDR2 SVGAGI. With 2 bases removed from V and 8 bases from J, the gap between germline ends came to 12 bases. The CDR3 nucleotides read TGTGCCAGCAGTTACACCGGGAGAAGGGGCTACACCTTC. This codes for CASSYTGRRGYTF.

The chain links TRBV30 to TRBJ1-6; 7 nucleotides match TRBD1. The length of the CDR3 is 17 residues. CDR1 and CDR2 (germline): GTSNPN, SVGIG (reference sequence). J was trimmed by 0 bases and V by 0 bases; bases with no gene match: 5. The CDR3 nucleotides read TGTGCCTGGAGTGTCTATCGGGACAGCTCCTATAATTCACCCCTCCACTTT. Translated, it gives CAWSVYRDSSYNSPLHF.

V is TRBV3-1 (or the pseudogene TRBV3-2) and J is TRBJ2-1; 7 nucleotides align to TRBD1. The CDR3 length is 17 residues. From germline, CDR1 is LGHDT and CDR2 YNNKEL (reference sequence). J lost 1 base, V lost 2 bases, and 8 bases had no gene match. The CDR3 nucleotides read TGTGCCAGCAGCCAACATGGTGACAGGGCATCCTACAATGAGCAGTTCTTC. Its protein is CASSQHGDRASYNEQFF.

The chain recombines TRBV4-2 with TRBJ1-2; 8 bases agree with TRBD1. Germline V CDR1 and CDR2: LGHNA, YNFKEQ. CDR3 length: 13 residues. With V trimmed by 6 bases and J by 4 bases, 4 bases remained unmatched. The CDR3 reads CASRDRAGYGYTF. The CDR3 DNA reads TGTGCCAGCAGGGACAGGGCAGGCTATGGCTACACCTTC.

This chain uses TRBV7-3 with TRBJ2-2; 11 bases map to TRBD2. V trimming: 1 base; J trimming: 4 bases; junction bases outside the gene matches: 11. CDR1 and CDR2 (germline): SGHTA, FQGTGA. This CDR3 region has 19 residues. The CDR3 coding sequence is TGTGCCAGCAGCTTAAGTAATTTAGCGGGGGGGCAGCCCACCGGGGAGCTGTTTTTT. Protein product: CASSLSNLAGGQPTGELFF.

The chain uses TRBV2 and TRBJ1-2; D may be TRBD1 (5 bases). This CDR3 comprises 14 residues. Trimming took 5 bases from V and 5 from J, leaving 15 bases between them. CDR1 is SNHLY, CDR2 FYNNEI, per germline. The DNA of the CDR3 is TGTGCCAGCAGTCTCACAGGAGTGAATTATGGCTACACCTTC. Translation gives CASSLTGVNYGYTF.

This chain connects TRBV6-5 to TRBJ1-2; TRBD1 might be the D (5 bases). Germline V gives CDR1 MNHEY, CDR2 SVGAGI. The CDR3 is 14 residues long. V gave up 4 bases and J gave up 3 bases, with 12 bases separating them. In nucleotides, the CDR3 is TGTGCCAGCAGTTCCACCGGGGGGGACTATGGCTACACCTTC. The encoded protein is CASSSTGGDYGYTF.

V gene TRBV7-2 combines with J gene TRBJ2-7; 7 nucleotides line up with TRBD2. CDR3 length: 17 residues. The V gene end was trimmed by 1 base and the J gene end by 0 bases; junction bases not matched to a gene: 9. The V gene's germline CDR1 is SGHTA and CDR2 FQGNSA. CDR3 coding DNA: TGTGCCAGCAGCTTAGGAGCCGGCGGGGGATTCTCCTACGAGCAGTACTTC. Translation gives CASSLGAGGGFSYEQYF. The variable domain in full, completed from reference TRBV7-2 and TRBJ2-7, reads GAGVSQSPSNKVTEKGKDVELRCDPISGHTALYWYRQSLGQGLEFLIYFQGNSAPDKSGLPSDRFSAERTGGSVSTLTIQRTQQEDSAVYLCASSLGAGGGFSYEQYFGPGTRLTVT.

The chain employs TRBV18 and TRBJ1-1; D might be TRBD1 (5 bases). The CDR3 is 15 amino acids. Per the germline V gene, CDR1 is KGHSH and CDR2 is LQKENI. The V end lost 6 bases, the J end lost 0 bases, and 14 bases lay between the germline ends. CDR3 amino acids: CASSRGTGVNTEAFF. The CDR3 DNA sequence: TGTGCCAGCTCCCGCGGCACAGGAGTGAACACTGAAGCTTTCTTT.

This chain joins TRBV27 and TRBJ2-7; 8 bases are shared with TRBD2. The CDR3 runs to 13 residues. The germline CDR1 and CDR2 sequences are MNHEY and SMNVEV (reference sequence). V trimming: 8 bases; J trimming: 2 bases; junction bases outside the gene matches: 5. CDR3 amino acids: CASRAGGAYEQYF. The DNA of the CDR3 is TGTGCCAGCCGCGCCGGGGGGGCCTACGAGCAGTACTTC.

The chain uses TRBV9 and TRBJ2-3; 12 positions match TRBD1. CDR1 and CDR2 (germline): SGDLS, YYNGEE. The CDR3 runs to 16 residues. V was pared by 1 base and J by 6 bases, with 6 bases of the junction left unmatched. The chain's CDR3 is CASSVLPGQGADTQYF. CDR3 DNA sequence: TGTGCCAGCAGCGTACTGCCGGGACAGGGGGCGGATACGCAGTATTTT.

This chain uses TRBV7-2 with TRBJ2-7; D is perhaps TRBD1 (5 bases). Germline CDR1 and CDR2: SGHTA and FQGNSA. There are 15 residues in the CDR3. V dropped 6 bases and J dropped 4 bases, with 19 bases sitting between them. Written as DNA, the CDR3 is TGTGCCAGCAGTCCCTCGGTACAGGCCGCATACGAGCAGTACTTC. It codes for CASSPSVQAAYEQYF. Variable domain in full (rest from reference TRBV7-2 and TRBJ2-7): GAGVSQSPSNKVTEKGKDVELRCDPISGHTALYWYRQSLGQGLEFLIYFQGNSAPDKSGLPSDRFSAERTGGSVSTLTIQRTQQEDSAVYLCASSPSVQAAYEQYFGPGTRLTVT.

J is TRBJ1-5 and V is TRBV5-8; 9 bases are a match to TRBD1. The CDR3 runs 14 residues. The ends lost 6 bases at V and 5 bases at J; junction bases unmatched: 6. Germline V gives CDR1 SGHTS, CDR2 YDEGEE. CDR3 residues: CASILQGAHQPQHF. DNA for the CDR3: TGTGCCAGCATCCTACAGGGGGCCCATCAGCCCCAGCATTTT.

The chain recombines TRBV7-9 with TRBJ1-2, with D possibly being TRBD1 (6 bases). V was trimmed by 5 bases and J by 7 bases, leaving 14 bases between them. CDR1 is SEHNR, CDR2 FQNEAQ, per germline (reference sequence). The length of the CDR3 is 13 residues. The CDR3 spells CASSPEGVFGYTF. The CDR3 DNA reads TGTGCCAGCAGCCCCGAGGGGGTGTTTGGCTACACCTTC.

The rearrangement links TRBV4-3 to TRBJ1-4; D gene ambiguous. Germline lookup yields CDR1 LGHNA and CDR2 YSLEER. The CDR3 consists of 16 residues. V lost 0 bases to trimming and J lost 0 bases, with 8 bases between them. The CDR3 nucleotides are TGCGCCAGCAGCCAAGAGTTTCAGACAACTAATGAAAAACTGTTTTTT. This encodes CASSQEFQTTNEKLFF.

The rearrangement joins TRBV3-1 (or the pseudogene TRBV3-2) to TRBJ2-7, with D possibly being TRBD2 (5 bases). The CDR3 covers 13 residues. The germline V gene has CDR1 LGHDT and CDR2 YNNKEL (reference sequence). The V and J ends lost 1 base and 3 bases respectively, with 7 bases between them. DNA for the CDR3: TGTGCCAGCAGCCAAGGGGGAGACTACGAGCAGTACTTC. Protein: CASSQGGDYEQYF.

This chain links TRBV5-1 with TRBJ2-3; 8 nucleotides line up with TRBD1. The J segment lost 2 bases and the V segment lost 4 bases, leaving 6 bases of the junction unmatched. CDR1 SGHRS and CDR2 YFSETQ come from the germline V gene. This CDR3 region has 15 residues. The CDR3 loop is CASSRQGSPTDTQYF. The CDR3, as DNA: TGCGCCAGCAGCCGACAGGGGTCCCCCACAGATACGCAGTATTTT.